These 6 T cell receptor beta chains originate from one sample sequenced in a study of CD8+ T cells in alopecia areata (dated by TCRdb to the late 2010s). Receptors were amplified or captured by the immunoSEQ multiplex PCR assay. To provide template for TCR sequencing, every sample had RNA extracted and reverse transcribed into cDNA. TCRdb retrieved this table from immuneACCESS and kept in-frame rearrangements only. Not all clones are present; in checked studies, unresolved V genes account for under half, and no reason is known for the remainder. There are about 270,000 clones in this sample, and none of them is a singleton. The ten largest clonotypes hold more than 0.95% of the sample. Pooled mouse cutaneous lymph node cells were stained for CD4, CD8alpha, NKG2D, NKG2ACE and other markers and were then sorted on a BD Influx. The sequencing sample was made of CD4+ T cells sorted from a lymph node. The receptors shown here come from a C3H/HeJ mouse with alopecia areata. Mice of this line possess the MHC haplotype H2-k.

A word on this clone: The listed genes are named as in mouse. The read stops 4 residues short of the end of the CDR3; the missing end is completed from the germline J gene. Other DNA sequences in this specimen translate into the identical CDR3. The chain carries TRBV1 and TRBJ2-5, with a weak D call TRBD2 (7 bases). In germline, CDR1 is NSQYPW, CDR2 LRSPGD (reference sequence). This CDR3 has 14 residues. The CDR3 bases that were read are TGCACCTGCAGTGCAGATGGGGGGCGGGAC. This translates into CTCSADGGRD. The full CDR3 is CTCSADGGRDTQYF. Combining the CDR3 with reference TRBV1 and TRBJ2-5 gives the whole variable domain VTLLEQNPRWRLVPRGQAVNLRCILKNSQYPWMSWYQQDLQKQLQWLFTLRSPGDKEVKSLPGADYLATRVTDTELRLQVANMSQGRTLYCTCSADGGRDTQYFGPGTRLLVL.

As concerns this clone: These gene names are mouse names. The read comes to an end 3 residues before the CDR3 does, leaving the germline J gene to fill in the end. Distinct nucleotide sequences in the sample also encode this CDR3. This chain links TRBV19 with TRBJ1-6, with 7 nucleotides matching TRBD1. TRBJ1-6 falls under the ORF class, with uncertain function. CDR1 and CDR2 from the germline V gene are FNHDT and SITEND (reference sequence). V shed 5 bases and J 0 bases; nucleotides not matched to a gene: 2. This CDR3 comprises 15 residues. The CDR3 spells CASSRDSSYNSPLYF. The CDR3 DNA, read in part, is TGTGCCAGCAGCCGGGACAGTTCCTATAATTCGCCC.

As concerns this clone: Gene and germline names: mouse. The CDR3 end lies 4 residues beyond the end of the read and is filled in from the germline J gene. The rearrangement joins TRBV14 to TRBJ2-5; 9 nucleotides align to TRBD1. CDR1 SGHDT and CDR2 FRDEAV come from the germline V gene. There are 15 residues in the CDR3. The CDR3 DNA, read in part, is TGTGCCAGCAGTCCCGGGACAGGGATACGAGAC. Its protein product is CASSPGTGIRD. The whole CDR3 protein is CASSPGTGIRDTQYF.

This clone was recorded a few times. This sequence may be a read error, since a much larger clone differs from it by one base. The listed genes are named as in mouse. The read finishes 4 residues shy of the CDR3 end, and the germline J gene is used to complete it. The chain employs TRBV13-1 and TRBJ2-7, with unresolved D. V gave up 5 bases and J gave up 3 bases, with 3 bases separating them. Germline CDR1 and CDR2: NSHNY and SYGAGN. This CDR3 contains 10 residues. The sequenced CDR3 bases are TGTGCCAGCAGCCTCTAT. Its protein is CASSLY. The full CDR3 reads CASSLYEQYF.

This clone was seen a handful of times. Gene labels here are mouse ones. With the read ending 3 residues before the CDR3 end, the germline J gene is used to fill in that end. The chain employs TRBV1 and TRBJ1-6; D remains unclear. TRBJ1-6 carries the ORF label, with uncertain function. From germline, CDR1 is NSQYPW and CDR2 LRSPGD (reference sequence). V was cut by 5 bases and J by 0 bases, with 5 bases left in between. This CDR3 has 14 residues. The CDR3 reads CTCSYNSYNSPLYF. CDR3 DNA, as far as it was read: TGCACCTGCAGTTACAATTCCTATAATTCGCCC.

This clone showed up just a few times. Gene names refer to mouse genes. The missing CDR3 end, 4 residues past where the read stops, is filled in from the germline J gene. The chain has TRBV13-2 and TRBJ2-5; D is ambiguous. The CDR3 sequence is 12 residues long. Germline V CDR1 and CDR2: NNHNN, SYGAGS (reference sequence). CDR3 residues: CASEAQEDTQYF. The covered CDR3 bases are TGTGCCAGCGAGGCCCAGGAAGAC.